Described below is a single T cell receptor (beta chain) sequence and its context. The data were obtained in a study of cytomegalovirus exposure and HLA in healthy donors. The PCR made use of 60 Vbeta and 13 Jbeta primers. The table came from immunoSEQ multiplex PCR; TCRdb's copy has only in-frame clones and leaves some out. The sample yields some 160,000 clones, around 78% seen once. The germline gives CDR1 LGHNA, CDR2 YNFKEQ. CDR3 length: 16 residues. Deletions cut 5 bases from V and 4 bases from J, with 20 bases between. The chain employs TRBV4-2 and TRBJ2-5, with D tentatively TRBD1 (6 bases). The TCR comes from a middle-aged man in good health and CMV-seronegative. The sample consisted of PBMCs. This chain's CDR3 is CASSTTVQGTAETQYF. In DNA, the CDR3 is TGTGCCAGCAGCACGACCGTACAGGGAACGGCAGAGACCCAGTACTTC.